This entry lists 21 T cell receptor beta chains sequenced from one sample in a study of early T cells in non-severe SARS-CoV-2 infection. TCRdb ran MiXCR on the 5' RACE reads and lists one entry per CDR3 protein. This sample yields tens of thousands of distinct CDR3 sequences, of which more than 9% are seen a single time; 4.2% belongs to the top ten. The specimen was whole blood. Receptors were obtained from an adult who was a healthcare worker with PCR-confirmed SARS-CoV-2 infection or an uninfected control (not recorded which).

This clonotype was counted at least ten times. The chain joins TRBV20-1 to TRBJ2-4, with 11 bases identical to TRBD2. Germline V gene sequence: CDR1 DFQATT, CDR2 SNEGSKA (reference sequence). CDR3 length: 15 amino acids. The ends lost 5 bases at V and 4 bases at J; junction bases unmatched: 7. CDR3 loop: CSAVLTSGEKNIQYF. CDR3 sequence (DNA): TGCAGTGCTGTACTGACTAGCGGGGAAAAAAACATTCAGTACTTC.

In this sample, this clonotype turned up many times. DNA of the CDR3: TGTGCCAGCAACCCTAGCGGGGAGGTCTACGAGCAGTACTTC. Protein product: CASNPSGEVYEQYF. V is TRBV6-6 and J is TRBJ2-7, with 9 bases lining up with TRBD2. Trimming at V came to 7 bases and at J to 3 bases, leaving 7 bases not matched to a gene. This CDR3 has 14 amino acids. Germline V gives CDR1 MNHNY, CDR2 SVGAGI (reference sequence).

At least ten counts were recorded for this clonotype. The chain links TRBV7-9 to TRBJ1-6; 9 bases map to TRBD1. J lost 10 bases, V lost 2 bases, and 6 bases had no gene match. CDR3 length: 15 amino acids. In germline, CDR1 is SEHNR, CDR2 FQNEAQ (reference sequence). The CDR3 nucleotides read TGTGCCAGCAGCTTACCTGGGACAGGGAACTCACCCCTCCACTTT. This gives the protein CASSLPGTGNSPLHF.

This clonotype has at least ten counts. The V call is TRBV5-1, the J call TRBJ2-5; maybe TRBD1 (5 bases). This CDR3 comprises 15 residues. The V end was cut by 0 bases, the J end by 5 bases, with 14 bases between. Per the germline V gene, CDR1 is SGHRS and CDR2 is YFSETQ. CDR3 sequence reads: CASSLEGGRDETQYF. The DNA of the CDR3 is TGCGCCAGCAGCTTGGAAGGCGGCAGGGATGAGACCCAGTACTTC.

This clonotype was observed many times. The chain uses TRBV12-3 or TRBV12-4 and TRBJ1-2; the D is unclear. The germline V and J ends were trimmed by 4 bases and 5 bases, with 17 bases remaining between them. The CDR3 runs 15 residues. The CDR3 reads CASSSMSLGGYGYTF. DNA of the CDR3: TGTGCCAGCAGTTCCATGAGCCTCGGAGGGTATGGCTACACCTTC.

This clonotype has ten or more counts. J is TRBJ1-4 and V is TRBV7-8; D is ambiguous. Trimming removed 2 bases from V and 6 bases from J, with 10 bases in between. This CDR3 region has 14 residues. Germline V lookup: CDR1 SGHVS, CDR2 FQNEAQ. This chain's CDR3 is CASSLRRWDEKLFF. The CDR3 nucleotides read TGTGCCAGCAGCTTAAGGCGATGGGATGAAAAACTGTTTTTT.

This clonotype was seen at least ten times. The chain joins TRBV11-1 to TRBJ2-7; D tentatively reads TRBD1 or TRBD2 (6 bases each). The germline V gene encodes CDR1 SGHAT and CDR2 FQDESV (reference sequence). This CDR3 has 14 residues. V dropped 1 base and J dropped 5 bases, with 12 bases sitting between them. CDR3: CASSLGQGRHEQYF. The CDR3 coding sequence is TGTGCCAGCAGCTTAGGGCAGGGGAGGCACGAGCAGTACTTC.

This clonotype was recorded at least ten times. The chain recombines TRBV29-1 with TRBJ1-1, with D maybe TRBD1 (6 bases). Germline V gene data show CDR1 as SQVTM and CDR2 as ANQGSEA. Trimming cost V 7 bases and J 8 bases, with 14 bases left between them. This CDR3 has 11 residues. The CDR3 nucleotides read TGCAGCGGACAGGAGGTGACCGAAGCTTTCTTT. Protein sequence: CSGQEVTEAFF.

This clonotype was seen ten or more times. V and J are TRBV20-1 and TRBJ1-2; D may be TRBD1 (5 bases). Trimming left V 6 bases short and J 1 base short, with 12 bases between. The germline V gene has CDR1 DFQATT and CDR2 SNEGSKA (reference sequence). The CDR3 contains 13 residues. The CDR3: CSAGDGFNYGYTF. The CDR3 DNA sequence: TGCAGTGCGGGGGACGGATTTAACTATGGCTACACCTTC.

This clonotype came up many times. This chain connects TRBV7-3 to TRBJ1-5; D is ambiguous. This CDR3 is built from 14 residues. Germline values: CDR1 SGHTA, CDR2 FQGTGA. V lost 5 bases and J 0 bases, leaving 8 bases between the germline ends. CDR3 coding DNA: TGTGCCAGCAGCCACAGAGATAGCAATCAGCCCCAGCATTTT. It encodes CASSHRDSNQPQHF.

This clonotype was observed at least ten times. The V call is TRBV6-6, the J call TRBJ1-5; D unresolved. Deletions cut 2 bases from V and 5 bases from J, with 16 bases between. CDR1 MNHNY and CDR2 SVGAGI come from the germline V gene (reference sequence). The CDR3 runs to 16 residues. DNA of the CDR3: TGTGCCAGCAGTTACCCCGCAGGAGAAGCAGATCAGCCCCAGCATTTT. Translated: CASSYPAGEADQPQHF.

This clonotype has only a few counts. The chain combines TRBV9 with TRBJ2-3; 10 bases are a match to TRBD1. The V gene's germline CDR1 is SGDLS and CDR2 YYNGEE. The CDR3 covers 15 residues. V lost 0 bases, J lost 5 bases, and 3 bases stayed unmatched. The CDR3: CASSVGQGAGDTQYF. CDR3 sequence (DNA): TGTGCCAGCAGCGTAGGACAGGGGGCCGGAGATACGCAGTATTTT.

This clonotype has more than one count but fewer than ten. The rearrangement uses TRBV7-2 and TRBJ2-4; 14 nucleotides agree with TRBD2. Losses at the gene ends were 5 bases for V and 1 base for J; bases not matched to a gene: 10. Germline V CDR1 and CDR2: SGHTA, FQGNSA. The CDR3 covers 19 residues. CDR3 protein: CASSPRTSGGRWAKNIQYF. In nucleotides, the CDR3 is TGTGCCAGCAGCCCCCGGACTAGCGGGGGGCGTTGGGCCAAAAACATTCAGTACTTC.

In this sample, this clonotype turned up many times. The V call is TRBV18, the J call TRBJ2-1; 8 bases fit TRBD1. Per the germline V gene, CDR1 is KGHSH and CDR2 is LQKENI. The CDR3 has 16 amino acids. The junction had 6 bases not matched to a gene; V was cut back by 5 bases and J by 0 bases. The CDR3 loop is CASSEGQASSYNEQFF. DNA for the CDR3: TGTGCCAGCTCAGAGGGACAGGCCAGCTCCTACAATGAGCAGTTCTTC.

This clonotype has at least ten counts. The chain has TRBV20-1 and TRBJ2-1, with D possibly being TRBD2 (6 bases). CDR1 is DFQATT, CDR2 SNEGSKA, per germline (reference sequence). The V gene lost 3 bases and the J gene lost 0 bases, with 18 bases spanning the gap. The CDR3 length is 17 residues. The CDR3 DNA reads TGCAGTGCTAGGGGCTTACTAGCAAATCCCTCCTACAATGAGCAGTTCTTC. Amino acid sequence: CSARGLLANPSYNEQFF.

This clonotype was picked up a small number of times. The V gene is TRBV19, the J gene TRBJ2-7, with TRBD2 matching 9 bases. CDR1 and CDR2 from the germline V gene are LNHDA and SQIVND (reference sequence). The J segment lost 5 bases and the V segment lost 5 bases, leaving 10 bases of the junction unmatched. This CDR3 region has 15 residues. The CDR3 region is CASSPQRGAVDEQYF. In nucleotides, the CDR3 is TGTGCCAGTAGTCCCCAGCGGGGGGCGGTGGACGAGCAGTACTTC.

This clonotype was seen repeatedly, ten times or more. The chain joins TRBV11-2 to TRBJ1-4; D not certain. Germline V gene data show CDR1 as SGHAT and CDR2 as FQNNGV. Trimming pared 4 bases from V and 0 bases from J, leaving 18 bases between. CDR3 length equals 18 residues. The CDR3 DNA is TGTGCCAGCAGCTCACCCGCGGCGGCTTTCTCAACTAATGAAAAACTGTTTTTT. Its protein is CASSSPAAAFSTNEKLFF.

This clonotype occurred many times. The rearrangement joins TRBV2 to TRBJ1-4; D is perhaps TRBD1 (5 bases). There are 15 residues in the CDR3. Trimming shortened V by 8 bases and J by 0 bases, and 13 bases separated the two germline ends. The V gene's germline CDR1 is SNHLY and CDR2 FYNNEI. The CDR3 DNA reads as TGTGCCAGCGGGGGGAGATCTGCAACTAATGAAAAACTGTTTTTT. It translates to CASGGRSATNEKLFF.

This clonotype was detected a few times. The CDR3 sequence is CASSSPELGTDTQYF. CDR3 sequence (DNA): TGTGCCAGCAGCTCACCGGAACTCGGCACAGATACGCAGTATTTT. The chain is built from TRBV11-2 and TRBJ2-3; D ambiguous. The CDR3 extends over 15 amino acids. The V gene's germline CDR1 is SGHAT and CDR2 FQNNGV. Trimming pared 4 bases from V and 1 base from J, leaving 12 bases between.

CDR3 region: CASSIAGPIYNEQFF. The CDR3 region has the DNA TGTGCCAGCTCTATAGCGGGACCTATCTACAATGAGCAGTTCTTC. The chain recombines TRBV25-1 with TRBJ2-1; 8 positions match TRBD2. After removal of 8 bases from V and 3 bases from J, the junction contained 9 bases not matched to a gene. The CDR3 extends over 15 amino acids. CDR1 is MGHDK and CDR2 is SYGVNS in the germline V gene.

This clonotype was recorded many times. This sequence joins TRBV12-3 or TRBV12-4 and TRBJ1-1; 7 nucleotides line up with TRBD1. The CDR3 is made up of 12 amino acids. V lost 10 bases and J lost 0; bases outside the gene matches: 2. CDR3 region: CATGTVNTEAFF. CDR3 bases: TGTGCCACCGGGACAGTGAACACTGAAGCTTTCTTT.